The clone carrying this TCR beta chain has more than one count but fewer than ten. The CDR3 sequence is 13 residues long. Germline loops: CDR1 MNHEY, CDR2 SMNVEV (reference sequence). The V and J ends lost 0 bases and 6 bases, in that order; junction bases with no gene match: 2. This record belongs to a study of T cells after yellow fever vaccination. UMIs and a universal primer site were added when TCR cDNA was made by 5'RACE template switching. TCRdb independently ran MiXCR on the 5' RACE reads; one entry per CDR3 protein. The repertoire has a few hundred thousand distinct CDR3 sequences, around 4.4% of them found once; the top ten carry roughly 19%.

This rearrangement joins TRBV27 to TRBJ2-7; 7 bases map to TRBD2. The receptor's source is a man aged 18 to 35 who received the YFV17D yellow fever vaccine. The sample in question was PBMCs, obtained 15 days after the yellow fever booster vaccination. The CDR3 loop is CASSLSGRGEQYF. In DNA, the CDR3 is TGTGCCAGCAGTTTATCGGGGAGGGGCGAGCAGTACTTC.